One sample yielded the 22 T cell receptor beta chains listed below, sequenced in a study of CD8+ T cells in alopecia areata. RNA was isolated and reverse transcribed to cDNA, the sequencing template. Method: immunoSEQ multiplex PCR; TCRdb's copy keeps in-frame clones and lacks some. This sample carries about 98,000 clones, around 44% of them seen once, and the ten largest clones take almost 0.8%. Sample: CD4+ T cells sorted from blood. The receptors here all came from a human donor with alopecia areata.

This clone was detected only a few times. The chain carries TRBV14 and TRBJ2-5; the D is unclear. V was trimmed by 3 bases and J by 5 bases, leaving 7 bases between them. CDR3 length: 12 residues. In germline, CDR1 is SGHDN, CDR2 FVKESK. Here the CDR3 reads CASSQKHETQYF. CDR3 bases: TGTGCCAGCAGCCAGAAGCATGAGACCCAGTACTTC.

V usage is TRBV9 and J usage is TRBJ2-6, with TRBD2 matching 14 bases. Germline values: CDR1 SGDLS, CDR2 YYNGEE. The CDR3 totals 17 residues. The junction had 1 base not matched to a gene; V was cut back by 4 bases and J by 1 base. CDR3 bases: TGTGCCAGCAGCCGGACTAGCGGGGGGTCTGGGGCCAACGTCCTGACTTTC. As protein: CASSRTSGGSGANVLTF.

Comments on this clone: The junction departs from the called germline gene at one end, perhaps through a read error. The gene calls are TRBV7-9 and TRBJ2-7, with 8 bases matching TRBD1. The length of the CDR3 is 12 residues. Germline CDR1 is SEHNR and CDR2 is FQNEAQ (reference sequence). The CDR3 is CASSRLTGQAHF. In DNA form, the CDR3 reads TGTGCCAGCAGCCGACTTACGGGACAGGCGCACTTC.

This clone has just a few counts. This chain connects TRBV9 to TRBJ1-2, with TRBD1 matching 7 bases. Germline V CDR1 and CDR2: SGDLS, YYNGEE. J was trimmed by 4 bases and V by 4 bases; bases with no gene match: 10. This CDR3 is built from 15 residues. CDR3 nucleotide sequence: TGTGCCAGCAGCCGGGACCAAAGGGGGCCCTATGGCTACACCTTC. Translated, it gives CASSRDQRGPYGYTF.

This clone appeared a few times. A read error may produce the germline difference seen at one junction end. This specimen includes other DNA sequences encoding the same CDR3. Here the CDR3 reads CSVEGGAKNIQYF. In DNA, the CDR3 is TGCAGCGTCGAAGGGGGGGCCAAAAACATTCAGTACTTC. The V gene is TRBV29-1, the J gene TRBJ2-4; D may match TRBD1 or TRBD2 (6 bases each). The germline V gene encodes CDR1 SQVTM and CDR2 ANQGSEA. This CDR3 comprises 13 residues. Filled out from reference TRBV29-1 and TRBJ2-4, the complete variable domain reads SAVISQKPSRDICQRGTSLTIQCQVDSQVTMMFWYRQQPGQSLTLIATANQGSEATYESGFVIDKFPISRPNLTFSTLTVSNMSPEDSSIYLCSVEGGAKNIQYFGAGTRLSVL.

This clone was observed a single time. J is TRBJ1-3 and V is TRBV29-1, with TRBD1 matching over 9 bases. There are 14 residues in the CDR3. CDR1 is SQVTM and CDR2 is ANQGSEA in the germline V gene. Unmatched junction bases numbered 7, after V lost 3 bases and J lost 7 bases. CDR3 DNA sequence: TGCAGCGTTGAGTCCGGGACAGGGTCTAACACCATATATTTT. Amino acids: CSVESGTGSNTIYF.

The V and J genes are TRBV20-1 and TRBJ1-2; D is possibly TRBD1 (5 bases). Germline-derived CDR1 and CDR2 are DFQATT and SNEGSKA (reference sequence). V was cut by 5 bases and J by 12 bases, with 13 bases left in between. This CDR3 comprises 10 residues. This chain's CDR3 is CSAGRDPHTF. The CDR3, as DNA: TGCAGTGCTGGCCGGGACCCTCACACCTTC.

The chain has TRBV9 and TRBJ2-7; D ambiguous. The germline V and J ends were trimmed by 0 bases and 0 bases, with 7 bases remaining between them. The V gene's germline CDR1 is SGDLS and CDR2 YYNGEE. The CDR3 is 14 residues long. The CDR3 sequence: CASSVAADSYEQYF. Here the CDR3 DNA reads TGTGCCAGCAGCGTAGCGGCCGACTCCTACGAGCAGTACTTC.

In DNA, the CDR3 is TGTGCCATCAGTGAGCGACCTGGGGCCAACGTCCTGACTTTC. As protein: CAISERPGANVLTF. The J gene is TRBJ2-6, the V gene TRBV10-3; D is undetermined. This CDR3 region has 14 residues. V was cut by 2 bases and J by 2 bases, with 4 bases left in between. CDR1 is ENHRY, CDR2 SYGVKD, per germline.

This chain joins TRBV29-1 and TRBJ1-1; tentatively, D is TRBD1 (5 bases). The germline gives CDR1 SQVTM, CDR2 ANQGSEA. The CDR3 is 14 amino acids. V was clipped by 6 bases and J by 3 bases, with 17 bases between them. CDR3 sequence (DNA): TGCAGCGTCACCCCCCGCGCGGGGGACACTGAAGCTTTCTTT. Translated, it gives CSVTPRAGDTEAFF.

The V gene is TRBV28, the J gene TRBJ2-5; D may be TRBD1 (5 bases). This CDR3 spans 11 amino acids. CDR1 and CDR2 (germline): MDHEN, SYDVKM. V was trimmed by 7 bases and J by 5 bases, leaving 8 bases between them. Here the CDR3 reads CASNGAETQYF. Here the CDR3 DNA reads TGTGCCAGCAATGGGGCGGAGACCCAGTACTTC.

The chain uses TRBV2 and TRBJ1-1; 9 bases align to TRBD1. The V and J ends lost 8 bases and 6 bases, in that order; junction bases with no gene match: 10. Germline CDR1 is SNHLY and CDR2 is FYNNEI. The CDR3 covers 14 residues. CDR3 residues: CASPRETGGSEAFF. The CDR3 DNA sequence: TGTGCCAGCCCGAGGGAGACAGGGGGTTCTGAAGCTTTCTTT.

This chain uses TRBV6-5 with TRBJ2-1; 11 bases agree with TRBD2. CDR3 size: 15 residues. CDR1 is MNHEY and CDR2 is SVGAGI in the germline V gene. The junction had 6 bases not matched to a gene; V was cut back by 7 bases and J by 4 bases. This CDR3 reads CASTLAGGRYNEQFF. The CDR3 region has the DNA TGTGCCAGCACCCTAGCGGGAGGACGATACAATGAGCAGTTCTTC.

The J gene is TRBJ2-5, the V gene TRBV5-1; unclear D gene. The CDR3 totals 14 residues. CDR1 is SGHRS and CDR2 is YFSETQ in the germline V gene. V was cut by 2 bases and J by 5 bases, with 13 bases left in between. This CDR3 is CASSLSSVAETQYF. For the CDR3, the DNA is TGCGCCAGCAGCTTATCGTCAGTCGCGGAGACCCAGTACTTC.

V and J are TRBV4-1 and TRBJ1-3; D is ambiguous. CDR3 length: 17 residues. Trimming left V 3 bases short and J 1 base short, with 16 bases between. The germline gives CDR1 MGHRA, CDR2 YSYEKL. The CDR3 here is CASSQAEGLQSGNTIYF. As DNA, the CDR3 is TGCGCCAGCAGCCAGGCTGAAGGATTGCAGTCTGGAAACACCATATATTTT.

This clone was observed a handful of times. The chain couples TRBV29-1 to TRBJ2-7; 12 bases are shared with TRBD1. Unmatched junction bases numbered 7, after V lost 8 bases and J lost 5 bases. The CDR3 has 13 residues. In germline, CDR1 is SQVTM, CDR2 ANQGSEA. The chain's CDR3 is CSFGTGGLNEQYF. The DNA for the CDR3 is TGCAGCTTTGGGACAGGGGGCTTGAACGAGCAGTACTTC.

The rearrangement links TRBV23-1 to TRBJ1-5; possibly TRBD1 for D (5 bases). TRBV23-1 is sorted into the ORF group, with uncertain function. V lost 1 base and J 6 bases, leaving 16 bases between the germline ends. The CDR3 has 16 residues. This chain's CDR3 is CASSQFWSGGIQPQHF. CDR3 nucleotides: TGCGCCAGCAGTCAATTCTGGAGTGGGGGAATTCAGCCCCAGCATTTT.

In this sample, this clone turned up a few times. The chain carries TRBV5-1 and TRBJ1-6; no definite D call. The CDR3 has 16 amino acids. Germline V CDR1 and CDR2: SGHRS, YFSETQ. With 0 bases removed from V and 5 bases from J, the gap between germline ends came to 12 bases. CDR3 region: CASSLEAIQNNSPLHF. Here the CDR3 DNA reads TGCGCCAGCAGCTTGGAGGCCATACAGAATAATTCACCCCTCCACTTT.

As DNA, the CDR3 is TGTGCCAGCAGCCGCCTGAAGGGACAGGGGGACTACGAGCAGTACTTC. It specifies CASSRLKGQGDYEQYF. V and J are TRBV14 and TRBJ2-7; 11 bases are a match to TRBD1. Germline CDR1 SGHDN, CDR2 FVKESK. V gave up 4 bases and J gave up 3 bases; unmatched junction bases: 8. The CDR3 spans 16 residues.

Only a few counts were recorded for this clone. The chain uses TRBV29-1 and TRBJ2-7; TRBD2 aligns across 7 bases. V gave up 6 bases and J gave up 2 bases; unmatched junction bases: 4. The CDR3 is 12 residues long. CDR1 and CDR2 (germline): SQVTM, ANQGSEA. The CDR3 sequence: CSVGLDPYEQYF. The CDR3 coding sequence is TGCAGCGTCGGACTAGATCCCTACGAGCAGTACTTC.

The chain employs TRBV6-5 and TRBJ2-7; the match to TRBD1 covers 9 bases. V lost 6 bases and J lost 2; bases outside the gene matches: 2. Germline lookup yields CDR1 MNHEY and CDR2 SVGAGI. CDR3 length: 13 amino acids. The CDR3 DNA reads as TGTGCCAGCAGCCGGGACAGGGCCTACGAGCAGTACTTC. Amino acid sequence: CASSRDRAYEQYF.

This clone has just a few counts. This chain uses TRBV29-1 with TRBJ2-3; a weak D match, TRBD2 (5 bases). Trimming left V 4 bases short and J 0 bases short, with 20 bases between. Looked up from germline, CDR1 is SQVTM and CDR2 is ANQGSEA. CDR3 length: 17 amino acids. CDR3: CSVARGMRVASTDTQYF. As DNA, the CDR3 is TGCAGCGTTGCCCGAGGGATGAGGGTTGCGAGCACAGATACGCAGTATTTT.